Given below is one T cell receptor beta chain in context. Its antigen remains unidentified. The sample's treatment: some 20 received Ad26.COV2.S at low or high dose, single or two shots; about 5 received placebo; per-sample allocation not given. Samples were taken on day 63 after the first vaccine or placebo injection. Wuhan-strain SARS-CoV-2 spike was expressed by the Ad26 vector that made up the vaccine. Germline V lookup: CDR1 LGHDT, CDR2 YNNKEL (reference sequence). CDR3 length equals 15 residues. J lost 7 bases, V lost 0 bases, and 6 bases had no gene match. This entry is derived from a study of Ad26.COV2.S vaccination and SARS-CoV-2 variants. General study points: The study found similar non-spike TCR breadth in vaccine and placebo recipients.

TCRdb's table, derived via immunoSEQ multiplex PCR, lists solely in-frame clones and lacks some. The sample lists approximately 410,000 clones, 70% to 90% occurring once. Sequencing was performed on peripheral blood, taken in a trial of Ad26.COV2.S vaccine versus placebo. The origin of this receptor is a person aged 18-65 years who received the Ad26.COV2.S COVID-19 vaccine or a placebo. The gene calls are TRBV3-1 (or the pseudogene TRBV3-2) and TRBJ2-3; 8 positions match TRBD2. In DNA, the CDR3 is TGTGCCAGCAGCCAAGATTTGGCGGGGGGTTATACGCAGTATTTT. Translation: CASSQDLAGGYTQYF.